These T cell receptor beta chains were read from a single sample in a study of T cells in Graves' hyperthyroidism and ophthalmopathy. TCRdb fed the multiplex PCR reads into MiXCR, producing one record per CDR3 protein. The repertoire consists of 800,000 or so distinct CDR3 sequences, with around 38% occurring once and the leading ten covering approximately 8.7%. Sample: blood. These receptors came from a man younger than 35 with Graves' hyperthyroidism. Each CDR3 is given with its conserved first and last residue. D genes are given only for firm matches. Expanded clones are given a class, and other clones once, few, many or no size at all.

>-|TRBJ1-2|many|TRBV7-6
CASSLDGEVYGYTF
TGTGCCAGCAGCTTAGATGGGGAGGTCTATGGCTACACCTTC
>TRBD1|TRBJ1-1|many|TRBV29-1
CSGTGTGNTEAFF
TGCAGCGGTACCGGGACAGGGAACACTGAAGCTTTCTTT
>-|TRBJ1-5|few|TRBV20-1
CSARDPGRPQHF
TGCAGTGCTAGAGATCCGGGAAGGCCCCAGCATTTT
>-|TRBJ2-2|few|TRBV2
CASTPRGISGELFF
TGTGCCAGCACCCCGAGAGGGATATCCGGGGAGCTGTTTTTT
>-|TRBJ1-1|many|TRBV24-1
CATSERTVEAFF
TGTGCCACCAGTGAACGGACAGTTGAAGCTTTCTTT
>-|TRBJ1-5|few|TRBV4-1
CASEPTPGHNQPQHF
TGCGCCAGCGAACCCACCCCCGGGCACAATCAGCCCCAGCATTTT
>TRBD1|TRBJ1-1|-|TRBV9
CASSAQGQGLAEAFF
TGTGCCAGCAGCGCCCAGGGACAGGGGTTGGCTGAAGCTTTCTTT
>-|TRBJ2-7|-|TRBV10-3
CAISDADRDYEQYF
TGTGCCATCAGTGACGCGGACCGCGACTACGAGCAGTACTTC
>TRBD2|TRBJ2-7|-|TRBV10-3
CAISALAGREQYF
TGTGCCATCAGTGCGCTAGCGGGACGCGAGCAGTACTTC
>-|TRBJ2-5|-|TRBV5-1
CASSPLTDQETQYF
TGCGCCAGCAGCCCACTGACGGACCAAGAGACCCAGTACTTC
>-|TRBJ1-1|many|TRBV9
CASSDSLLGEAFF
TGTGCCAGCAGCGACTCTTTGCTGGGTGAAGCTTTCTTT
>-|TRBJ2-7|many|TRBV2
CASSESGSHYEQYF
TGTGCCAGCAGTGAATCAGGCAGCCACTACGAGCAGTACTTC
>-|TRBJ1-5|-|TRBV12-3/TRBV12-4
CASSFGTPRLNQPQHF
TGTGCCAGCAGTTTTGGTACTCCTAGACTTAATCAGCCCCAGCATTTT
>TRBD1|TRBJ1-4|-|TRBV7-9
CASSLALGQGSVGNEKLFF
TGTGCCAGCAGCTTAGCGCTGGGACAGGGGTCAGTTGGTAATGAAAAACTGTTTTTT
>-|TRBJ1-1|-|TRBV25-1
CASSFEGDAFF
TGTGCCAGCAGCTTTGAGGGGGACGCTTTCTTT
>TRBD1|TRBJ2-7|many|TRBV19
CASSWGQGGSYEQYF
TGTGCCAGTAGTTGGGGACAGGGTGGGTCCTACGAGCAGTACTTC
>TRBD1|TRBJ2-7|once|TRBV25-1
CASSSGDRGNEQYF
TGTGCCAGCAGCTCAGGGGACAGGGGTAACGAGCAGTACTTC
>-|TRBJ2-3|-|TRBV7-9
CASSPGADTQYF
TGTGCCAGCAGCCCCGGGGCGGATACGCAGTATTTT
>TRBD2|TRBJ2-7|-|TRBV24-1
CARGPAGGREQYF
TGTGCTAGGGGACCAGCGGGGGGGCGCGAGCAGTACTTC
>-|TRBJ1-1|once|TRBV29-1
CSLILDNEQFF
TGCAGCCTAATCCTGGACAATGAGCAGTTCTTT
>TRBD2|TRBJ2-5|few|TRBV29-1
CSGSGGAHETQYF
TGCAGCGGTTCCGGGGGGGCCCACGAGACCCAGTACTTC
>TRBD1|TRBJ2-7|-|TRBV7-2
CASSKTGAKQCF
TGTGCCAGCAGCAAAACAGGGGCGAAGCAGTGCTTC
>TRBD1|TRBJ1-2|few|TRBV6-5
CASSAGQKVSYTF
TGTGCCAGCAGTGCGGGACAGAAGGTGAGCTACACCTTC
>-|TRBJ2-2|few|TRBV11-2
CATMGAALTGELFF
TGTGCGACCATGGGGGCAGCACTCACCGGGGAGCTGTTTTTT
>TRBD1|TRBJ2-5|-|TRBV15
CATSRAPTGEETQYF
TGTGCCACCAGCAGAGCTCCGACAGGGGAAGAGACCCAGTACTTC
>-|TRBJ1-5|many|TRBV7-6
CASSTGLGNQPQHF
TGTGCCAGCAGCACGGGCCTAGGGAATCAGCCCCAGCATTTT
>-|TRBJ1-2|-|TRBV29-1
CSVTLGVGGYTF
TGCAGCGTTACGCTCGGGGTAGGTGGCTACACCTTC
>-|TRBJ2-7|many|TRBV15
CATSGRDGDYEQYF
TGTGCCACCAGCGGTCGGGACGGGGACTACGAGCAGTACTTC
>-|TRBJ2-6|-|TRBV10-3
CAIREGTGANVLTF
TGTGCCATCAGGGAAGGGACCGGGGCCAACGTCCTGACTTTC
>-|TRBJ2-7|few|TRBV5-1
CASSFGDDGWEQYF
TGCGCCAGCAGCTTCGGAGATGATGGCTGGGAGCAGTACTTC
>-|TRBJ1-2|many|TRBV7-2
CASSFSRTPVTF
TGTGCCAGCAGCTTCAGCAGGACCCCCGTCACCTTC
>TRBD2|TRBJ2-3|few|TRBV5-1
CASSFTSGGADTQYF
TGCGCCAGCAGCTTTACTAGCGGGGGCGCAGATACGCAGTATTTT
>-|TRBJ1-6|-|TRBV7-2
CASSPTGSYNSPLHF
TGTGCCAGCAGCCCCACCGGCTCCTATAATTCACCCCTCCACTTT
>TRBD1|TRBJ1-5|-|TRBV19
CASSILGGGNQPQHF
TGTGCCAGTAGTATTTTAGGGGGCGGCAATCAGCCCCAGCATTTT
>-|TRBJ2-7|-|TRBV9
CASSVGGGLGEQYF
TGTGCCAGCAGCGTAGGTGGAGGGTTAGGCGAGCAGTACTTC
>-|TRBJ1-1|-|TRBV20-1
CSALRQVDSTAFF
TGCAGTGCCCTAAGACAGGTCGATTCGACCGCTTTCTTT
>-|TRBJ1-5|-|TRBV6-1
CASSEYSSRQPQHF
TGTGCCAGCAGTGAGTACAGTTCTCGACAGCCCCAGCATTTT
>-|TRBJ2-7|-|TRBV4-1
CASSQVAGDSYEQYF
TGTGCCAGCAGCCAAGTGGCAGGGGACTCCTACGAGCAGTACTTC
>TRBD1|TRBJ2-7|few|TRBV25-1
CASATGGSYEQYF
TGTGCCAGCGCTACAGGGGGCTCCTACGAGCAGTACTTC
>-|TRBJ1-4|-|TRBV5-1
CASSLDSYNEKLFF
TGCGCCAGCAGCTTGGACAGTTATAATGAAAAACTGTTTTTT
>TRBD1|TRBJ1-2|-|TRBV9
CASSVGGQLAYGYTF
TGTGCCAGCAGCGTAGGGGGACAGCTGGCCTATGGCTACACCTTC
>TRBD1|TRBJ1-3|many|TRBV24-1
CATSDGQGGIDGNTIYF
TGTGCCACCAGTGACGGACAGGGCGGTATTGATGGAAACACCATATATTTT
>-|TRBJ1-6|-|TRBV5-5
CASLDSRGPSPLHF
TGTGCCAGCCTGGACTCCAGGGGCCCTTCACCCCTCCACTTT